A single sample is the source of the 29 T cell receptor beta chains below, sequenced in a study of blood T cells in healthy people across ages. Sample-barcoded 5' priming and a J-beta primer mix drove a second PCR of 7 to 11 cycles. TCRdb re-called the 5' RACE reads with MiXCR, one entry per CDR3 protein. The data contain about a million distinct CDR3 sequences, roughly 51% of them seen just once; the ten biggest clones take up roughly 23%. The sequenced sample was blood. The receptor set was obtained from a woman aged 55-75 years in good health.

This clonotype was counted a few times. The chain is built from TRBV14 and TRBJ2-3; D unresolved. CDR1 SGHDN and CDR2 FVKESK come from the germline V gene. Trimming took 1 base from V and 4 from J, leaving 6 bases between them. This CDR3 is 13 amino acids long. The CDR3 DNA reads TGTGCCAGCAGCCAAGTTGGGGCAGATACGCAGTATTTT. This codes for CASSQVGADTQYF.

The rearrangement links TRBV20-1 to TRBJ2-3; possible D gene TRBD1, 5 bases. Per the germline V gene, CDR1 is DFQATT and CDR2 is SNEGSKA (reference sequence). This CDR3 spans 12 amino acids. Between the trimmed V and J ends, which lost 3 bases and 6 bases, there was a span of 10 bases. CDR3 coding DNA: TGCAGTGCTAGCCCAGGGCTGGATACGCAGTATTTT. As protein: CSASPGLDTQYF.

This clonotype was seen a single time. The CDR3 bases are TGCAGTGCTTCAGGAGCGGTCCATTCACCCCTCCACTTT. Protein: CSASGAVHSPLHF. The chain links TRBV20-1 to TRBJ1-6; no firm D call. CDR3 length equals 13 residues. Germline V CDR1 and CDR2: DFQATT, SNEGSKA (reference sequence). V dropped 5 bases and J dropped 8 bases, with 13 bases sitting between them.

Comments on this clonotype: The junction shows a germline mismatch at one end, possibly a read error. V usage is TRBV4-1 and J usage is TRBJ2-5; D gene ambiguous. Per the germline V gene, CDR1 is MGHRA and CDR2 is YSYEKL. The CDR3 spans 14 residues. CDR3 nucleotide sequence: TGCGCCGGCAGCCAGAAGGGTATTTGGGAGACCCAGTACTTC. This sequence encodes CAGSQKGIWETQYF.

The rearrangement uses TRBV12-3 or TRBV12-4 and TRBJ2-3; 16 bases line up with TRBD2. CDR3 length equals 17 residues. The J segment lost 5 bases and the V segment lost 6 bases, leaving 8 bases of the junction unmatched. CDR3 sequence: CASSPGTSGGVQDTQYF. CDR3 bases: TGTGCCAGCAGCCCGGGGACTAGCGGGGGGGTGCAAGATACGCAGTATTTT.

The J gene is TRBJ2-5, the V gene TRBV28, with D uncertain. There are 14 residues in the CDR3. The germline CDR1 and CDR2 sequences are MDHEN and SYDVKM. Trimming shortened V by 4 bases and J by 3 bases, and 12 bases separated the two germline ends. The CDR3 reads CASSSPEVKETQYF. In DNA, the CDR3 is TGTGCCAGCAGTTCCCCGGAAGTAAAAGAGACCCAGTACTTC.

V and J are TRBV4-3 and TRBJ2-2; 12 bases line up with TRBD2. With 0 bases clipped from V and 4 bases from J, the junction kept 6 bases outside the gene matches. Per the germline V gene, CDR1 is LGHNA and CDR2 is YSLEER. The CDR3 is made up of 18 amino acids. CDR3 sequence: CASSQDASGRGGTGELFF. The CDR3 DNA is TGCGCCAGCAGCCAAGACGCTAGCGGGAGGGGAGGCACCGGGGAGCTGTTTTTT.

In DNA form, the CDR3 reads TGCAGCGTTGAAGATCGGACTAGAAATGAGCAGTACTTC. It codes for CSVEDRTRNEQYF. This rearrangement joins TRBV29-1 to TRBJ2-5, with 7 bases fitting TRBD2. Germline trimming cut 0 bases from V and 11 bases from J; bases unmatched to any gene: 9. CDR1 is SQVTM and CDR2 is ANQGSEA in the germline V gene. The CDR3 totals 13 residues.

There are a few counts of this clonotype. This chain joins TRBV27 and TRBJ1-1; D gene ambiguous. The CDR3 extends over 13 amino acids. Per the germline V gene, CDR1 is MNHEY and CDR2 is SMNVEV (reference sequence). The V gene lost 3 bases and the J gene lost 1 base, with 6 bases spanning the gap. This chain's CDR3 is CASSFYQNTEAFF. CDR3 coding DNA: TGTGCCAGCAGTTTTTACCAGAACACTGAAGCTTTCTTT.

This rearrangement joins TRBV12-3 or TRBV12-4 to TRBJ1-5; possible D gene TRBD1, 5 bases. The V and J ends lost 2 bases and 3 bases respectively, with 14 bases between them. This CDR3 comprises 16 residues. The CDR3 here is CASSLYSGYVNQPQHF. For the CDR3, the DNA is TGTGCCAGCAGTTTATACTCAGGGTATGTCAATCAGCCCCAGCATTTT.

At least ten counts were recorded for this clonotype. The chain is built from TRBV3-1 and TRBJ1-5; TRBD1 might be the D (6 bases). The CDR3 consists of 16 residues. V lost 1 base to trimming and J lost 6 bases, with 16 bases between them. Germline V gene lookup returns CDR1 LGHDT and CDR2 YNNKEL (reference sequence). As DNA, the CDR3 is TGTGCCAGCAGCCAAGGAGTCGGGGGGCGAGGTCAGCCCCAGCATTTT. Amino acid sequence: CASSQGVGGRGQPQHF.

The genes are TRBV27 and TRBJ1-3; D not certain. The CDR3 spans 15 residues. Germline CDR1 reads MNHEY; CDR2 reads SMNVEV (reference sequence). The V and J ends lost 2 bases and 4 bases respectively, with 12 bases between them. The CDR3, as DNA: TGTGCCAGCAGTTTAAGGAGGATGGAAGGAAACACCATATATTTT. It is translated as CASSLRRMEGNTIYF.

The chain is built from TRBV14 and TRBJ2-3; 8 positions agree with TRBD2. V lost 6 bases and J lost 2; bases outside the gene matches: 10. Germline V gives CDR1 SGHDN, CDR2 FVKESK. The CDR3 is made up of 16 amino acids. The CDR3 here is CASRLSGGRTTDTQYF. Written as DNA, the CDR3 is TGTGCCAGCAGACTTTCTGGCGGGAGGACCACAGATACGCAGTATTTT.

The rearrangement uses TRBV7-9 and TRBJ2-7; maybe TRBD2 (6 bases). V dropped 0 bases and J dropped 7 bases, with 22 bases sitting between them. The CDR3 has 17 residues. Germline V CDR1 and CDR2: SEHNR, FQNEAQ (reference sequence). DNA for the CDR3: TGTGCCAGCAGCTTAGCGTTGGCTAGCGCCCTCGCAAGTGAGCAGTACTTC. It codes for CASSLALASALASEQYF.

This rearrangement joins TRBV7-2 to TRBJ2-1, with D perhaps TRBD2 (6 bases). From germline, CDR1 is SGHTA and CDR2 FQGNSA. The CDR3 totals 16 residues. The V gene lost 5 bases and the J gene lost 7 bases, with 21 bases spanning the gap. The CDR3 loop is CASSPSSVLQLNEQFF. CDR3 nucleotide sequence: TGTGCCAGCAGCCCATCTAGCGTCCTACAATTAAATGAGCAGTTCTTC.

This clonotype occurred once. The chain's CDR3 is CASSITGAGYEQYF. DNA for the CDR3: TGTGCCAGCAGTATCACAGGGGCCGGCTACGAGCAGTACTTC. The chain couples TRBV28 to TRBJ2-7, with 7 bases lining up with TRBD1. The trim removed 5 bases at V and 3 bases at J, leaving 7 bases unmatched. The CDR3 length is 14 residues. Germline loops: CDR1 MDHEN, CDR2 SYDVKM.

This chain connects TRBV15 to TRBJ2-3; 10 bases line up with TRBD2. This CDR3 region has 16 residues. The junction had 5 bases not matched to a gene; V was cut back by 1 base and J by 4 bases. Looked up from germline, CDR1 is LNHNV and CDR2 is YYDKDF (reference sequence). The CDR3 bases are TGTGCCACCAGCAGAGGTAGCGGGAGGTTTCCAGATACGCAGTATTTT. Protein product: CATSRGSGRFPDTQYF.

This chain links TRBV9 with TRBJ2-7; 7 positions match TRBD1. V was pared by 0 bases and J by 1 base, with 10 bases of the junction left unmatched. CDR3 size: 17 residues. Germline V gene lookup returns CDR1 SGDLS and CDR2 YYNGEE. The CDR3: CASSVAPGTAPSYEQYF. DNA for the CDR3: TGTGCCAGCAGCGTAGCTCCAGGGACAGCACCTTCCTACGAGCAGTACTTC.

This clonotype was found a few times. The V gene is TRBV7-8, the J gene TRBJ2-4, with a weak D call TRBD1 (7 bases). The CDR3 runs to 13 residues. Germline V gene data show CDR1 as SGHVS and CDR2 as FQNEAQ. V dropped 4 bases and J dropped 8 bases, with 12 bases sitting between them. CDR3 region: CASSSQGGDIQYF. The CDR3 region has the DNA TGTGCCAGCAGCTCCCAGGGGGGAGACATTCAGTACTTC. Full variable domain (remainder filled in from reference TRBV7-8 and TRBJ2-4): GAGVSQSPRYKVAKRGQDVALRCDPISGHVSLFWYQQALGQGPEFLTYFQNEAQLDKSGLPSDRFFAERPEGSVSTLKIQRTQQEDSAVYLCASSSQGGDIQYFGAGTRLSVL.

The rearrangement links TRBV27 to TRBJ2-4; weak D call: TRBD2 (6 bases). There are 14 residues in the CDR3. Germline loops: CDR1 MNHEY, CDR2 SMNVEV (reference sequence). V gave up 3 bases and J gave up 6 bases, with 12 bases separating them. CDR3 coding DNA: TGTGCCAGCAGTTTCCTTGAGGGAGGAAACATTCAGTACTTC. Amino acids: CASSFLEGGNIQYF.

This rearrangement joins TRBV12-3 or TRBV12-4 to TRBJ1-2; D possibly corresponds to TRBD1 (5 bases). CDR3 length: 14 residues. V lost 4 bases, J lost 0 bases, and 9 bases lay in between. The CDR3 region is CASSYRSTNYGYTF. The CDR3 bases are TGTGCCAGCAGTTACAGGAGCACTAACTATGGCTACACCTTC.

The rearrangement joins TRBV20-1 to TRBJ1-5; D not resolved. CDR3 size: 14 residues. V was shortened by 1 base and J by 3 bases, with 10 bases between the two germline ends. Germline lookup yields CDR1 DFQATT and CDR2 SNEGSKA (reference sequence). The CDR3 sequence: CSARGFQANQPQHF. The CDR3 nucleotides are TGCAGTGCTAGAGGCTTCCAGGCCAATCAGCCCCAGCATTTT.

The chain employs TRBV20-1 and TRBJ1-4; 10 positions agree with TRBD1. The junction had 0 bases not matched to a gene; V was cut back by 7 bases and J by 7 bases. Germline CDR1 DFQATT, CDR2 SNEGSKA (reference sequence). This CDR3 has 11 amino acids. In nucleotides, the CDR3 is TGCAGTGGGGACAGGGGTGAAAAACTGTTTTTT. Encoded protein: CSGDRGEKLFF.

This clonotype appeared many times. The CDR3 loop is CASRRRTSGPYNEQFF. In nucleotides, the CDR3 is TGTGCCAGCAGGCGACGGACTAGCGGACCTTACAATGAGCAGTTCTTC. The V and J genes are TRBV12-3 or TRBV12-4 and TRBJ2-1; TRBD2 matches at 10 bases. The CDR3 sequence is 16 residues long. The J segment lost 4 bases and the V segment lost 6 bases, leaving 9 bases of the junction unmatched.

This rearrangement joins TRBV29-1 to TRBJ2-3; no reliable D call. Trimming cost V 6 bases and J 1 base, with 11 bases left between them. The V gene's germline CDR1 is SQVTM and CDR2 ANQGSEA. CDR3 length: 13 amino acids. CDR3 in amino acids: CSVSSVRTDTQYF. CDR3 nucleotides: TGCAGCGTCTCTTCGGTCCGCACAGATACGCAGTATTTT.

Only a few counts were recorded for this clonotype. V gene TRBV28 combines with J gene TRBJ2-3; 8 bases fit TRBD2. CDR1 is MDHEN, CDR2 SYDVKM, per germline. The J segment lost 6 bases and the V segment lost 1 base, leaving 9 bases of the junction unmatched. The CDR3 is 16 residues long. CDR3 in DNA: TGTGCCAGCAGTTTATTGTCGGGAGGGTCCGGGGATACGCAGTATTTT. Protein sequence: CASSLLSGGSGDTQYF.

The chain is built from TRBV20-1 and TRBJ1-1; D not certain. Germline-derived CDR1 and CDR2 are DFQATT and SNEGSKA (reference sequence). V was trimmed by 5 bases and J by 4 bases, leaving 11 bases between them. There are 12 residues in the CDR3. The CDR3 sequence: CSAQQLGTEAFF. The CDR3 DNA follows: TGCAGTGCTCAGCAGTTGGGCACTGAAGCTTTCTTT.

This chain joins TRBV5-1 and TRBJ2-7; 8 bases are a match to TRBD1. This CDR3 is built from 14 residues. Germline V gives CDR1 SGHRS, CDR2 YFSETQ. V lost 2 bases, J lost 2 bases, and 3 bases stayed unmatched. The chain's CDR3 is CASSFDRGTYEQYF. The CDR3 DNA reads as TGCGCCAGCAGCTTCGACAGGGGCACCTACGAGCAGTACTTC.

The CDR3 loop reads CASSQVNSQGTQYF. The CDR3 region has the DNA TGCGCCAGCAGCCAAGTCAACAGCCAGGGGACCCAGTACTTC. The V and J genes are TRBV4-1 and TRBJ2-5; D possibly corresponds to TRBD1 (5 bases). This CDR3 is 14 amino acids long. Deletions cut 1 base from V and 7 bases from J, with 13 bases between. Per germline, CDR1 MGHRA and CDR2 YSYEKL.